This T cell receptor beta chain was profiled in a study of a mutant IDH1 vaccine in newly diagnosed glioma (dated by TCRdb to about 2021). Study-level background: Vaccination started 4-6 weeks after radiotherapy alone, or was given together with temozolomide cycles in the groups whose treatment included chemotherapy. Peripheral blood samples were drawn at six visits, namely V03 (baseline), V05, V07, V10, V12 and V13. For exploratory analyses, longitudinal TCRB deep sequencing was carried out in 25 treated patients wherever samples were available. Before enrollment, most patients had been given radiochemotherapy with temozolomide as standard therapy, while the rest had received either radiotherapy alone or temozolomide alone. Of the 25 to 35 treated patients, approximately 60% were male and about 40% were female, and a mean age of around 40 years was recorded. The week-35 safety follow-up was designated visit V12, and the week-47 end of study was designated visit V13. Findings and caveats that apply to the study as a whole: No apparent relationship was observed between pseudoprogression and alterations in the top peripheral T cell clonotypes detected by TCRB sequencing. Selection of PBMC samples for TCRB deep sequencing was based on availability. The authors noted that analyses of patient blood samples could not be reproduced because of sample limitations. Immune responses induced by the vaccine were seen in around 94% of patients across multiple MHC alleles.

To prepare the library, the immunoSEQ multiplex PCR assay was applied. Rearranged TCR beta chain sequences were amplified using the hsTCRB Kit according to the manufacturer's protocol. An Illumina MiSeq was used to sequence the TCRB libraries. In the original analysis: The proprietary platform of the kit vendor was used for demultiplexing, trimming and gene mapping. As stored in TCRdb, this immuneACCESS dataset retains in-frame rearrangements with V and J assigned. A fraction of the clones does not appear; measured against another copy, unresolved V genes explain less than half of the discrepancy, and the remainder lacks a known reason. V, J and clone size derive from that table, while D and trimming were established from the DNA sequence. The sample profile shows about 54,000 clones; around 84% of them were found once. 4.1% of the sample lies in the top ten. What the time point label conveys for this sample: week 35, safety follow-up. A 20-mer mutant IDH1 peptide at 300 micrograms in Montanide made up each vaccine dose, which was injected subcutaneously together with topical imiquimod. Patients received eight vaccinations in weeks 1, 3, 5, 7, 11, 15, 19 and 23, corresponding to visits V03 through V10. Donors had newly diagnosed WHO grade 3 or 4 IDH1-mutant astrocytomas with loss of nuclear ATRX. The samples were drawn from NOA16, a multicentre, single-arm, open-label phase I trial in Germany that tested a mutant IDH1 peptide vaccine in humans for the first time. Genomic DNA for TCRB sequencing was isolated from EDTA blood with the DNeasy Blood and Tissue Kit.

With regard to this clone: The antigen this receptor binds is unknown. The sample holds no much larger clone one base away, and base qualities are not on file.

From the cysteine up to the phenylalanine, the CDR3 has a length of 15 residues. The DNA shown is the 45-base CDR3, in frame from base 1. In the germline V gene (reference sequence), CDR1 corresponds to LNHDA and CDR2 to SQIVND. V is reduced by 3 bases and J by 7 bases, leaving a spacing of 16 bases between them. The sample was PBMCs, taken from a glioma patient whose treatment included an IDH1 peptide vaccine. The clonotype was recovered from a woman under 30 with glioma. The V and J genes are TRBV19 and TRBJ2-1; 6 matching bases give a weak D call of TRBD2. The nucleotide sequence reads TGTGCCAGTAGTATGTTACTAGCTCCGGGGAATGAGCAGTTCTTC. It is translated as CASSMLLAPGNEQFF.